These T cell receptor beta chains were read from a single sample in a study of blood T cell repertoires in COVID-19. Using immunoSEQ multiplex PCR, the repertoire was profiled, and TCRdb retains in-frame clones only, with some absent. Of 250,000 to 400,000 clones listed, 89% are singletons. Sequencing input: PBMCs or T cells enriched from blood (not recorded which). The receptors come from a man between 60 and 75 years old who had recovered from COVID-19. CDR3s include the opening cysteine and the closing phenylalanine or tryptophan. Fields, in order: CDR3 protein, CDR3 DNA, J gene, D gene, V gene, clone size. D genes are given only for firm matches. Only part of the rows carry a size: once, few, many, or a class if the clone is expanded.

CASSYSGTGERELFF	TGTGCCAGCAGTTACTCGGGGACAGGGGAAAGGGAGCTGTTTTTT	TRBJ2-2	TRBD1	TRBV6-5	-
CASSTGQGAPSGNTIYF	TGTGCCAGTAGTACCGGACAGGGGGCCCCATCTGGAAACACCATATATTTT	TRBJ1-3	TRBD1	TRBV19	-
CASSLGLADYTDTQYF	TGTGCCAGCAGCTTAGGTCTAGCGGATTACACAGATACGCAGTATTTT	TRBJ2-3	TRBD2	TRBV7-9	-
CASSVTYAGTGGEQYF	TGTGCCAGCAGTGTAACCTACGCCGGGACAGGGGGCGAGCAGTACTTC	TRBJ2-7	TRBD1	TRBV6-1	-
CASSVPGLGLGKGIVEQFF	TGTGCCAGCAGTGTTCCGGGACTAGGTCTGGGGAAAGGCATTGTTGAGCAGTTCTTC	TRBJ2-1	TRBD2	TRBV2	-
CASSGDSPYEQYF	TGCGCCAGCAGCGGGGACTCCCCCTACGAGCAGTACTTC	TRBJ2-7	-	TRBV10-1	once
CSASREYSNQPQHF	TGCAGTGCTAGTAGAGAATATAGCAATCAGCCCCAGCATTTT	TRBJ1-5	-	TRBV20-1	-
CASSIGGWEREFSYNEQFF	TGTGCCAGTAGTATAGGAGGGTGGGAGCGGGAGTTTTCCTACAATGAGCAGTTCTTC	TRBJ2-1	TRBD2	TRBV19	-
CASSLPGSRQFF	TGTGCCAGCAGCTTGCCTGGGAGTAGGCAGTTCTTC	TRBJ2-1	-	TRBV12-3/TRBV12-4	once
CASSLASGPYEQYF	TGTGCCAGCAGTTTAGCTAGCGGCCCCTACGAGCAGTACTTC	TRBJ2-7	TRBD2	TRBV27	once
CASSVPAGGAETQYF	TGTGCCAGCAGTGTCCCAGCGGGAGGGGCAGAGACCCAGTACTTC	TRBJ2-5	TRBD2	TRBV25-1	-
CASSYRRGPAGGYTF	TGTGCCAGCAGTTACCGAAGGGGGCCGGCCGGTGGCTACACCTTC	TRBJ1-2	TRBD1	TRBV6-5	-
CASSFGRGLQPQHF	TGTGCCAGCAGTTTTGGCAGGGGGCTTCAGCCCCAGCATTTT	TRBJ1-5	TRBD1	TRBV27	once
CASSQTALSPLHF	TGTGCCAGCAGCCAAACAGCTCTTTCACCCCTCCACTTT	TRBJ1-6	-	TRBV3-1/TRBV3-2	few
CASSQVAGVGLGNTEAFF	TGCGCCAGCAGCCAAGTCGCAGGCGTCGGATTGGGCAACACTGAAGCTTTCTTT	TRBJ1-1	-	TRBV4-1	-
CASSADRTSYNEQFF	TGTGCCAGCAGCGCCGACAGGACCTCCTACAATGAGCAGTTCTTC	TRBJ2-1	-	TRBV11-3	-
CASSFLGTDTQYF	TGCGCCAGCAGCTTCCTAGGCACAGATACGCAGTATTTT	TRBJ2-3	-	TRBV5-1	-
CSVLAGYNQPQHF	TGCAGCGTTCTTGCAGGATATAATCAGCCCCAGCATTTT	TRBJ1-5	-	TRBV29-1	-
CASSPGLAGSYEQYF	TGCGCCAGCAGCCCGGGACTAGCGGGATCCTACGAGCAGTACTTC	TRBJ2-7	TRBD2	TRBV5-1	-
CASSLTSFLPNEQFF	TGTGCCAGCAGCTTAACTAGTTTTTTGCCCAATGAGCAGTTCTTC	TRBJ2-1	-	TRBV28	-
CASSLGTGVDYGYTF	TGCGCCAGCAGCCTAGGGACAGGGGTCGACTATGGCTACACCTTC	TRBJ1-2	TRBD1	TRBV5-1	-
CASSPIGLAGYYEQYF	TGTGCCAGCAGTCCGATCGGACTAGCGGGGTACTACGAGCAGTACTTC	TRBJ2-7	TRBD2	TRBV6-2/TRBV6-3	-
CASSSLRDRGPFLGEQYF	TGTGCCAGCAGTTCCCTTAGGGACAGGGGTCCCTTTCTAGGAGAGCAGTACTTC	TRBJ2-7	TRBD1	TRBV28	once
CASSLAGGTSYNEQFF	TGCGCCAGCAGCTTGGCCGGAGGCACATCCTACAATGAGCAGTTCTTC	TRBJ2-1	-	TRBV5-1	-
CASGRQGQVTEAFF	TGTGCCAGCGGTAGACAGGGACAGGTTACTGAAGCTTTCTTT	TRBJ1-1	TRBD1	TRBV7-9	-
CASSGLAGVGDTQYF	TGTGCCAGCAGTGGTCTAGCGGGAGTAGGTGATACGCAGTATTTT	TRBJ2-3	TRBD2	TRBV2	-
CATSDPTGVFSTDTQYF	TGTGCCACCAGTGACCCGACAGGGGTGTTTAGCACAGATACGCAGTATTTT	TRBJ2-3	TRBD1	TRBV24-1	few
CASSKDRGTSGSMAYEQYF	TGCGCCAGCAGCAAGGACAGGGGGACTAGCGGGAGCATGGCCTACGAGCAGTACTTC	TRBJ2-7	TRBD2	TRBV5-1	-
CASSVAPATNEKLFF	TGTGCCAGCAGCGTAGCTCCTGCAACTAATGAAAAACTGTTTTTT	TRBJ1-4	-	TRBV9	-
CATSRDGQSRTGELFF	TGTGCCACCAGCAGAGACGGACAGTCCAGAACCGGGGAGCTGTTTTTT	TRBJ2-2	-	TRBV15	-
CASSEGPTGRSYNEQFF	TGCGCCAGCAGTGAGGGCCCGACAGGCCGCTCCTACAATGAGCAGTTCTTC	TRBJ2-1	-	TRBV10-1	-
CASSTGQGVYSNQPQHF	TGTGCCAGTAGTACCGGACAGGGGGTCTATAGCAATCAGCCCCAGCATTTT	TRBJ1-5	TRBD1	TRBV19	-
CASSPTGDIHGPLHF	TGCGCCAGCAGCCCGACCGGGGACATCCACGGGCCCCTCCACTTT	TRBJ1-6	-	TRBV5-1	-
CASSIGTGEAKNIQYF	TGTGCCAGTAGTATAGGGACAGGGGAAGCCAAAAACATTCAGTACTTC	TRBJ2-4	TRBD1	TRBV19	-
CASSGQGYGYTF	TGTGCCAGCAGCGGACAGGGCTATGGCTACACCTTC	TRBJ1-2	TRBD1	TRBV2	once